The 16 T cell receptor beta chains reported below all come from one sample, sequenced in a study of CD4+ T cells in melanoma. Some clones are missing from TCRdb's copy, which holds only in-frame ones; the method was immunoSEQ multiplex PCR. The sample contains about 6,600 clones, 69% of which appear only once. Sequences were obtained from cells from a culture (not recorded whether cultured in vitro). These receptors all stem from a human donor with melanoma.

In its sample, this clone ranks as medium-sized. The rearrangement uses TRBV10-3 and TRBJ2-7; TRBD2 aligns across 11 bases. V dropped 7 bases and J dropped 3; count of bases not matched to a gene: 5. The CDR3 has 14 amino acids. CDR1 ENHRY and CDR2 SYGVKD come from the germline V gene. The CDR3 bases are TGTGCCATCAAGAGTAGCGGGGGGGTCTACGAGCAGTACTTC. Translation: CAIKSSGGVYEQYF.

The chain combines TRBV4-2 with TRBJ1-2; D possibly corresponds to TRBD1 (6 bases). V lost 0 bases and J 8 bases, leaving 22 bases between the germline ends. The CDR3 has 17 amino acids. Looked up from germline, CDR1 is LGHNA and CDR2 is YNFKEQ. The CDR3 DNA follows: TGTGCCAGCAGCCAAGATGCTATAGCAGGGGTGCGCACGGGCTACACCTTC. It translates to CASSQDAIAGVRTGYTF.

This chain links TRBV12-3 or TRBV12-4 with TRBJ1-1; no firm D call. CDR3 length: 13 residues. The ends were cut back, 2 bases at V and 5 bases at J, with 9 bases in the middle. CDR3 in amino acids: CASSLILGTEAFF. CDR3 nucleotides: TGTGCCAGCAGTTTAATCCTCGGTACTGAAGCTTTCTTT.

The rearrangement joins TRBV3-1 (or the pseudogene TRBV3-2) to TRBJ1-1; D unclear. Germline V gives CDR1 LGHDT, CDR2 YNNKEL (reference sequence). The CDR3 runs 13 residues. Trimming removed 6 bases at V and 3 bases at J, with 11 bases between. CDR3 sequence: CASSLTEYTEAFF. DNA of the CDR3: TGTGCCAGCAGTCTTACAGAGTACACTGAAGCTTTCTTT.

The chain uses TRBV6-5 and TRBJ1-5, with D perhaps matching TRBD1 (5 bases). CDR1 MNHEY and CDR2 SVGAGI come from the germline V gene. Trimming cost V 4 bases and J 0 bases, with 13 bases left between them. CDR3 length equals 16 residues. The CDR3: CASSSDRYFSNQPQHF. The CDR3 region has the DNA TGTGCCAGCAGTTCTGACAGATACTTTAGCAATCAGCCCCAGCATTTT.

This clone was found a few times. This sequence joins TRBV7-9 and TRBJ2-7, with 7 bases fitting TRBD1. Germline assignment: CDR1 SEHNR and CDR2 FQNEAQ (reference sequence). The V and J ends lost 6 bases and 1 base, in that order; junction bases with no gene match: 6. The CDR3 totals 14 residues. The CDR3 nucleotides are TGTGCCAGCAGTACCACAGGGGATTCCTACGAGCAGTACTTC. It specifies CASSTTGDSYEQYF.

This clone was counted a few times. The chain recombines TRBV29-1 with TRBJ2-2; 8 bases line up with TRBD1. J lost 1 base, V lost 6 bases, and 7 bases had no gene match. The CDR3 covers 15 residues. CDR1 is SQVTM and CDR2 is ANQGSEA in the germline V gene. This CDR3 reads CSVDQGALNTGELFF. CDR3 sequence (DNA): TGCAGCGTCGATCAGGGGGCCTTGAACACCGGGGAGCTGTTTTTT.

The chain uses TRBV4-1 and TRBJ1-3; D ambiguous. The V gene's germline CDR1 is MGHRA and CDR2 YSYEKL. The CDR3 spans 15 residues. V lost 4 bases and J 0 bases, leaving 10 bases between the germline ends. This CDR3 is CASSRGPVSGNTIYF. The CDR3 DNA reads TGCGCCAGCAGCCGTGGACCGGTCTCTGGAAACACCATATATTTT.

The chain links TRBV5-4 to TRBJ1-2; D is possibly TRBD1 (6 bases). The germline gives CDR1 SGHNT, CDR2 YYREEE (reference sequence). Deletions cut 5 bases from V and 4 bases from J, with 9 bases between. The CDR3 has 12 amino acids. The CDR3 coding sequence is TGTGCCAGCAGTCGGGACACCTATGGCTACACCTTC. Amino acid sequence: CASSRDTYGYTF. Filled out from reference TRBV5-4 and TRBJ1-2, the complete variable domain reads ETGVTQSPTHLIKTRGQQVTLRCSSQSGHNTVSWYQQALGQGPQFIFQYYREEENGRGNFPPRFSGLQFPNYSSELNVNALELDDSALYLCASSRDTYGYTFGSGTRLTVV.

The rearrangement joins TRBV11-3 to TRBJ2-5, with no clear D. The CDR3 runs to 13 residues. Looked up from germline, CDR1 is SGHNT and CDR2 is YENEEA. Trimming stripped 1 base from V and 5 bases from J, with 8 bases between. The CDR3 reads CASSLGVGETQYF. The CDR3 nucleotides are TGTGCCAGCAGCTTAGGAGTGGGGGAGACCCAGTACTTC.

The gene calls are TRBV13 and TRBJ2-7; D is unresolved. CDR1 is PRHDT, CDR2 FYEKMQ, per germline (reference sequence). This CDR3 has 13 residues. Trimming removed 5 bases at V and 1 base at J, with 9 bases between. CDR3 coding DNA: TGTGCCAGCAGCCGCGACGGGTCCTACGAGCAGTACTTC. Its translation is CASSRDGSYEQYF.

The chain carries TRBV27 and TRBJ1-2; D is perhaps TRBD1 (6 bases). Trimming shortened V by 5 bases and J by 8 bases, and 12 bases separated the two germline ends. From germline, CDR1 is MNHEY and CDR2 SMNVEV (reference sequence). The CDR3 contains 12 residues. CDR3 DNA: TGTGCCAGCAGTAACTCCAGGGGAGGCTACACCTTC. Its translation is CASSNSRGGYTF.

The V gene is TRBV10-3, the J gene TRBJ2-7, with D maybe TRBD1 (8 bases). The V gene lost 10 bases and the J gene lost 3 bases, with 19 bases spanning the gap. From germline, CDR1 is ENHRY and CDR2 SYGVKD. The CDR3 is 14 amino acids. The CDR3 loop reads CATAGDRKGYEQYF. The CDR3 DNA is TGTGCCACCGCGGGGGACAGGAAGGGCTACGAGCAGTACTTC.

DNA for the CDR3: TGTGCCAGCAGTCCGCCCGGGACTAACTACAATGAGCAGTTCTTC. Residues: CASSPPGTNYNEQFF. The rearrangement joins TRBV3-1 (or the pseudogene TRBV3-2) to TRBJ2-1, with TRBD2 matching 7 bases. Looked up from germline, CDR1 is LGHDT and CDR2 is YNNKEL (reference sequence). V shed 6 bases and J 3 bases; nucleotides not matched to a gene: 8. The CDR3 covers 15 residues.

The chain recombines TRBV4-1 with TRBJ1-1, with D possibly TRBD1 on 6 matching bases. This CDR3 spans 17 amino acids. The germline V gene has CDR1 MGHRA and CDR2 YSYEKL. Trimming left V 1 base short and J 11 bases short, with 26 bases between. The CDR3 region is CASSQGARGGLVLSAFF. CDR3 in DNA: TGCGCCAGCAGCCAAGGCGCCCGAGGGGGGCTTGTCCTCTCGGCTTTCTTT.

A few counts support this clone. V gene TRBV7-8 combines with J gene TRBJ2-2; maybe TRBD1 (6 bases). Germline assignment: CDR1 SGHVS and CDR2 FQNEAQ. V was pared by 5 bases and J by 6 bases, with 16 bases between. This CDR3 has 15 residues. CDR3: CASSEQGSGAGELFF. CDR3 nucleotides: TGTGCCAGCAGCGAACAGGGCTCAGGGGCCGGGGAGCTGTTTTTT.